One and the same sample provided the 10 T cell receptor beta chains below, sequenced in a study of cytomegalovirus exposure and HLA in healthy donors. TCRdb's table, derived via immunoSEQ multiplex PCR, lists solely in-frame clones and lacks some. The repertoire includes roughly 80,000 clones, approximately 93% of them detected once, and 0.65% to 0.7% sits in the top ten. Sequencing was done on a sample of PBMCs. These receptors all stem from a man between 18 and 35 years old in good health and CMV-seronegative.

The chain has TRBV27 and TRBJ1-2, with a possible D match to TRBD1 (6 bases). Germline-derived CDR1 and CDR2 are MNHEY and SMNVEV (reference sequence). Between the trimmed V and J ends, which lost 3 bases and 3 bases, there was a span of 29 bases. The CDR3 covers 20 residues. The CDR3 bases are TGTGCCAGCAGTTTCCTCTACAAAGACAGGACCTTCACCGCCCACTATGGCTACACCTTC. Residues: CASSFLYKDRTFTAHYGYTF.

The genes are TRBV4-1 and TRBJ1-1; 11 bases fit TRBD1. Germline loops: CDR1 MGHRA, CDR2 YSYEKL. After removal of 4 bases from V and 4 bases from J, the junction contained 14 bases not matched to a gene. This CDR3 region has 18 residues. The CDR3 DNA follows: TGCGCCAGCAGCCTACTAGGCAGGACAGGGGGCGCGGGCACTGAAGCTTTCTTT. This sequence encodes CASSLLGRTGGAGTEAFF.

This chain uses TRBV21-1 with TRBJ1-1. TRBV21-1 is labeled a pseudogene. This CDR3 contains 14 residues. The CDR3 DNA sequence: TGTGCCAGCAGCGCCGAGATAAGGAACACTGAAGCTTTCTTT. Its protein is CASSAEIRNTEAFF.

The chain recombines TRBV6-5 with TRBJ1-5, with D unresolved. The V end was cut by 3 bases, the J end by 0 bases, with 3 bases between. The CDR3 runs to 13 residues. Per the germline V gene, CDR1 is MNHEY and CDR2 is SVGAGI. The CDR3 sequence: CASSYNSNQPQHF. As DNA, the CDR3 is TGTGCCAGCAGTTATAATAGCAATCAGCCCCAGCATTTT.

This chain connects TRBV30 to TRBJ1-2; D gene unclear. V dropped 1 base and J dropped 1 base, with 10 bases sitting between them. This CDR3 has 14 residues. CDR1 is GTSNPN and CDR2 is SVGIG in the germline V gene (reference sequence). The CDR3: CAWSAYPGNYGYTF. CDR3 in DNA: TGTGCCTGGAGTGCTTATCCGGGTAACTATGGCTACACCTTC.

V is TRBV11-2 and J is TRBJ2-1; 7 bases line up with TRBD1. This CDR3 has 15 residues. The V gene end was trimmed by 8 bases and the J gene end by 6 bases; junction bases not matched to a gene: 13. In germline, CDR1 is SGHAT, CDR2 FQNNGV. The DNA for the CDR3 is TGTGCCAGCGGGGATGGGACAGCCACCGGCAATGAGCAGTTCTTC. As protein: CASGDGTATGNEQFF.

The J gene is TRBJ2-3, the V gene TRBV11-3; 11 bases line up with TRBD2. The CDR3 sequence is 20 residues long. Germline values: CDR1 SGHNT, CDR2 YENEEA. V gave up 5 bases and J gave up 5 bases; unmatched junction bases: 21. CDR3 bases: TGTGCCAGCAGCCCCGGGACAGAACGATTTAGCGGGAGGGGGAGAGATACGCAGTATTTT. It is translated as CASSPGTERFSGRGRDTQYF.

This clone appeared a single time. CDR3 nucleotide sequence: TGTGCCAGCAGGCTCAGGGGGCCGGATACGCAGTATTTT. It yields the protein CASRLRGPDTQYF. V and J are TRBV27 and TRBJ2-3; 8 bases fit TRBD1. J lost 6 bases, V lost 6 bases, and 5 bases had no gene match. This CDR3 contains 13 residues. In germline, CDR1 is MNHEY, CDR2 SMNVEV (reference sequence).

The chain combines TRBV11-3 with TRBJ2-2, with D perhaps TRBD2 (5 bases). Germline V gene data show CDR1 as SGHNT and CDR2 as YENEEA. The germline V and J ends were trimmed by 5 bases and 1 base, with 11 bases remaining between them. The CDR3 sequence is 15 residues long. DNA for the CDR3: TGTGCCAGCAGCATCGGGAATCGGAACACCGGGGAGCTGTTTTTT. This encodes CASSIGNRNTGELFF.

This clone was seen once. This chain's CDR3 is CASSLVASGATDTQYF. The CDR3 region has the DNA TGTGCCAGCAGCTTAGTCGCTAGCGGGGCCACAGATACGCAGTATTTT. This chain joins TRBV7-9 and TRBJ2-3; 9 bases align to TRBD2. After removal of 1 base from V and 2 bases from J, the junction contained 4 bases not matched to a gene. The CDR3 totals 16 residues. Germline V gives CDR1 SEHNR, CDR2 FQNEAQ (reference sequence).